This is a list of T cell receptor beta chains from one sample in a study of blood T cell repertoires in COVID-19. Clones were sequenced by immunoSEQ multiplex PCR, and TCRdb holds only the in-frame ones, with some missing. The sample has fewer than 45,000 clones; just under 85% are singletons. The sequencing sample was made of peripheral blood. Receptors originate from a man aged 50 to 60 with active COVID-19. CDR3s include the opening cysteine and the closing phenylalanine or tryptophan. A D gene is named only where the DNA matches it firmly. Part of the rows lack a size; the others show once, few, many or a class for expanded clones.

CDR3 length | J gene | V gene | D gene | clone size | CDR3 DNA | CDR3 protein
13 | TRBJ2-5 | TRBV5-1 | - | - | TGCGCCAGCAGCTTTGGCCAGGCGGAGACCCAGTACTTC | CASSFGQAETQYF
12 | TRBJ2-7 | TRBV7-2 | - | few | TGTGCCAGCAGGATAGGGGCGGCCGAGCAGTACTTC | CASRIGAAEQYF
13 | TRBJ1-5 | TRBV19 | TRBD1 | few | TGTGCCAGTAGTATCGCGACAGGGCAGCCCCAGCATTTT | CASSIATGQPQHF
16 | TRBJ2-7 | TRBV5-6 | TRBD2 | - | TGTGCCAGCAGCCCGCGATGGGCTAGCGGTTCATACGAGCAGTACTTC | CASSPRWASGSYEQYF
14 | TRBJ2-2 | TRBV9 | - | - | TGTGCCAGCAGCTCCTACGGTTACACCGGGGAGCTGTTTTTT | CASSSYGYTGELFF
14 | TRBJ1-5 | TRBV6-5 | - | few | TGTGCCAGCAGTAATACAGGGATCGGTCAGCCCCAGCATTTT | CASSNTGIGQPQHF
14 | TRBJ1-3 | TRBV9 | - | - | TGTGCCAGCAGCTCGCGGACATCTGGAAACACCATATATTTT | CASSSRTSGNTIYF
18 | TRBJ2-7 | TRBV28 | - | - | TGTGCCAGCAGTCTCGGTGTGGGACAAAATCCAACAAACTACGAGCAGTACTTC | CASSLGVGQNPTNYEQYF
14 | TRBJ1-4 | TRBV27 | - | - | TGTGCCAGCAGTTTTGGGGACTCTAATGAAAAACTGTTTTTT | CASSFGDSNEKLFF
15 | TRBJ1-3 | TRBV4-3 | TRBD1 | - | TGCGCCAGCAGCCAAGATTACTCACAGGGGAACACCATATATTTT | CASSQDYSQGNTIYF
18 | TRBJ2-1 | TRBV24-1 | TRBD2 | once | TGTGCCACCAGTGTCAATAGCGGGGGGGCCAGCTCCTACAATGAGCAGTTCTTC | CATSVNSGGASSYNEQFF
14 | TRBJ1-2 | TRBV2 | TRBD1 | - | TGTGCCAGCAGCCCAGGGGGCATGGACTATGGCTACACCTTC | CASSPGGMDYGYTF
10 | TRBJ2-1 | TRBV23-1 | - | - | TGCGCCTGTGGAGAAGGTGAGCAGTTCTTC | CACGEGEQFF
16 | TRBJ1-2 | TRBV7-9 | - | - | TGTGCCAGCAGCGTTAGCCCCCCCGCAGGGTCCTATGGCTACACCTTC | CASSVSPPAGSYGYTF
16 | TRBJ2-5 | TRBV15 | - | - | TGTGCCACCAGCAGAGGAACCACGAGGGTCCAAGAGACCCAGTACTTC | CATSRGTTRVQETQYF
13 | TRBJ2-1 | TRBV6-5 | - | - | TGTGCCAGCAGGGGCCAGGGAGGCAATGAGCAGTTCTTC | CASRGQGGNEQFF
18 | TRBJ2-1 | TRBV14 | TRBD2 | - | TGTGCCAGCAGCCTTACTCGAGGGCTAGCGGGGGGTCTATATGAGCAGTTCTTC | CASSLTRGLAGGLYEQFF
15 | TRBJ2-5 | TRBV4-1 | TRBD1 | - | TGCGCCAGCAGCCATAGTGGACAGGACCAAGAGACCCAGTACTTC | CASSHSGQDQETQYF
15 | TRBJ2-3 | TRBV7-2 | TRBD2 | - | TGTGCCAGCAGCTTAGATGCGGGGGGATTAGATACGCAGTATTTT | CASSLDAGGLDTQYF
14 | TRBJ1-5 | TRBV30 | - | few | TGTGCCTGGGGGGACGAGGGGGGCAATCAGCCCCAGCATTTT | CAWGDEGGNQPQHF
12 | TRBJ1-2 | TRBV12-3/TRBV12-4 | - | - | TGTGCCAGCAGCTTAGACAGGATTGGCTACACCTTC | CASSLDRIGYTF
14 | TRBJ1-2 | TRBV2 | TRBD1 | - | TGTGCCAGCAGTGGTGGGACAGGGGGTTTCGTCTACACCTTC | CASSGGTGGFVYTF
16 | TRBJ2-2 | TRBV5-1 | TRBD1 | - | TGCGCCAGCAGCTGGTCGCTGGACAGGTCGATCGGGGAGCTGTTTTTT | CASSWSLDRSIGELFF
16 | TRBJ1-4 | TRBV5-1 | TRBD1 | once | TGCGCCAGCAGCTTGGCGGGGACAGTAAGCTCTGAAAAACTGTTTTTT | CASSLAGTVSSEKLFF
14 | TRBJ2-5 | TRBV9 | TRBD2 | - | TGTGCCAGCAGCGCACCGGGGGGGAGAGAGACCCAGTACTTC | CASSAPGGRETQYF